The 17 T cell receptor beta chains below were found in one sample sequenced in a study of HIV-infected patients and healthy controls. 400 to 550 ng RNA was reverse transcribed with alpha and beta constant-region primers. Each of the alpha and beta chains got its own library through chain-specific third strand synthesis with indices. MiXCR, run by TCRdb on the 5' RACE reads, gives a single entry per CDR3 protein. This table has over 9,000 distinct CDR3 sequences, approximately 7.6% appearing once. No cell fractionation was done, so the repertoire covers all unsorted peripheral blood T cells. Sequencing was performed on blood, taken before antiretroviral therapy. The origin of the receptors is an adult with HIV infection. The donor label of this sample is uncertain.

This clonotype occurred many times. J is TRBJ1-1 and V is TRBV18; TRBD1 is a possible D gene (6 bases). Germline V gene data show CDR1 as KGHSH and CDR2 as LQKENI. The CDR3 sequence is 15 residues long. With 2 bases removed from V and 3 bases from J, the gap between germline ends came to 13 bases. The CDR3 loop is CASSPNQGLDTEAFF. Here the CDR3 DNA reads TGTGCCAGCTCACCAAACCAGGGGTTAGACACTGAAGCTTTCTTT.

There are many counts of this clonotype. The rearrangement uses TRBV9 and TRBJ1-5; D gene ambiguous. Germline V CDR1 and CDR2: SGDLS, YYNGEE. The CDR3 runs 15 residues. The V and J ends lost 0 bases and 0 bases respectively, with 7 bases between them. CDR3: CASSVGDASNQPQHF. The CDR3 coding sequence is TGTGCCAGCAGCGTAGGCGACGCTAGCAATCAGCCCCAGCATTTT.

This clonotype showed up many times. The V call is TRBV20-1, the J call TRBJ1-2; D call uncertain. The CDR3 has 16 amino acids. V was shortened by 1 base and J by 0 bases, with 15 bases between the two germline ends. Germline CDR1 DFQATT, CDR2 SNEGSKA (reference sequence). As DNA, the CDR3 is TGCAGTGCTAGAGGGAACAGACTCCCCTCTAACTATGGCTACACCTTC. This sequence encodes CSARGNRLPSNYGYTF.

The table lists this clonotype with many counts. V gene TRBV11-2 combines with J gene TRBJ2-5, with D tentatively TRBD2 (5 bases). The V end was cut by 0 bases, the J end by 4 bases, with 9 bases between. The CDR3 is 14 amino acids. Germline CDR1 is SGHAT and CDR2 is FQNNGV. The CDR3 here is CASSLDRRRETQYF. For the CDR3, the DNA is TGTGCCAGCAGCTTAGATAGGAGGCGAGAGACCCAGTACTTC.

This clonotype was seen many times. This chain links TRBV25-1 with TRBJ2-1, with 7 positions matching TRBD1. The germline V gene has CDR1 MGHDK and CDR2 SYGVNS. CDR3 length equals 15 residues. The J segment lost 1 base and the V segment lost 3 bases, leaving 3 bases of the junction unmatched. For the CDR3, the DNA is TGTGCCAGCAGTGAGGGGACAGCGTCCTACAATGAGCAGTTCTTC. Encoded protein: CASSEGTASYNEQFF.

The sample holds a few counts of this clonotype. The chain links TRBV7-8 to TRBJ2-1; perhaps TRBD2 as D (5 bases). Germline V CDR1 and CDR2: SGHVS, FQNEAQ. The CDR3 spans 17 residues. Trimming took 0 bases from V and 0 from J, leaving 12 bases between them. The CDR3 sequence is CASSLAPETNSYNEQFF. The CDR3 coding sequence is TGTGCCAGCAGCTTAGCCCCCGAGACTAACTCCTACAATGAGCAGTTCTTC.

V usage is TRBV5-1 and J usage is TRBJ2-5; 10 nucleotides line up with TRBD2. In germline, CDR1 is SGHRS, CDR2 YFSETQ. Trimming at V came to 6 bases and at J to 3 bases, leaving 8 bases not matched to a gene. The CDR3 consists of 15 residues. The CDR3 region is CASKPLAGVEETQYF. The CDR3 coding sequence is TGCGCCAGCAAGCCCCTAGCGGGGGTAGAAGAGACCCAGTACTTC.

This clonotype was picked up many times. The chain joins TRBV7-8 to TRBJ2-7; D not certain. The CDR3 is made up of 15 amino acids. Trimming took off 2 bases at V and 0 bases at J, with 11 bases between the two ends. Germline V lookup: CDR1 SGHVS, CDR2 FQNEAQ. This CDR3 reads CASSLSESPSYEQYF. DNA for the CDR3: TGTGCCAGCAGCTTAAGTGAGAGCCCCTCCTACGAGCAGTACTTC.

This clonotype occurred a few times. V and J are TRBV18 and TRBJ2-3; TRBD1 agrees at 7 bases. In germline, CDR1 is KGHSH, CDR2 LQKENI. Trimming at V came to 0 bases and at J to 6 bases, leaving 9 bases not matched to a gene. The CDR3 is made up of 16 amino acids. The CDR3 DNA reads TGTGCCAGCTCACCACCGACAGGGCCATGGAGGGATACGCAGTATTTT. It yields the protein CASSPPTGPWRDTQYF.

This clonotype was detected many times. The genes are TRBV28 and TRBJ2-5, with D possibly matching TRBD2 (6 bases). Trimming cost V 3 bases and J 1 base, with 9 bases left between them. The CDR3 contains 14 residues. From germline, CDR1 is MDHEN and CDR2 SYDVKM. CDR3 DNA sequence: TGTGCCAGCAGTTTGTTAGCGGTCCAAGAGACCCAGTACTTC. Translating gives CASSLLAVQETQYF.

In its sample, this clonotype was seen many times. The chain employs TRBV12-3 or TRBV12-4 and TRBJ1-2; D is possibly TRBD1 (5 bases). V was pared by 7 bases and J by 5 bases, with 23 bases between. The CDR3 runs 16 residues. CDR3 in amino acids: CASIPGSGGFLYGYTF. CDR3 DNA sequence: TGTGCCAGCATCCCGGGGTCGGGGGGGTTCTTGTATGGCTACACCTTC.

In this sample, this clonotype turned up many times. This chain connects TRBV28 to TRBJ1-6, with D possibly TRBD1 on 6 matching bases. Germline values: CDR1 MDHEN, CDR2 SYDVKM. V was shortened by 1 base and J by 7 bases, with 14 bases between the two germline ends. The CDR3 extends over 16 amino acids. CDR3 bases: TGTGCCAGCAGTTTATCCCATGGACAGTTGAATTCACCCCTCCACTTT. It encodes CASSLSHGQLNSPLHF. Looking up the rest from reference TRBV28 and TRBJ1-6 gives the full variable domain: DVKVTQSSRYLVKRTGEKVFLECVQDMDHENMFWYRQDPGLGLRLIYFSYDVKMKEKGDIPEGYSVSREKKERFSLILESASTNQTSMYLCASSLSHGQLNSPLHFGNGTRLTVT.

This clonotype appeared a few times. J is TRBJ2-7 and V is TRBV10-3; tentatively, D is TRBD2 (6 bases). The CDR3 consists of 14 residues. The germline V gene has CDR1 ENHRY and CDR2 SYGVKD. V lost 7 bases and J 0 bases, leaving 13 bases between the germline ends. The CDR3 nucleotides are TGTGCCATCAAGATGGGACTTAACTCCTACGAGCAGTACTTC. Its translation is CAIKMGLNSYEQYF.

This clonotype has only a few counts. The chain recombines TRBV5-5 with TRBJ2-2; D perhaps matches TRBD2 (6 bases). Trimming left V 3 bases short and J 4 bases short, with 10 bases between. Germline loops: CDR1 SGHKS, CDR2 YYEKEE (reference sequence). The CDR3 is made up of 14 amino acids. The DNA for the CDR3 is TGTGCCAGCAGCTGGGGACTGATCACCGGGGAGCTGTTTTTT. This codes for CASSWGLITGELFF.

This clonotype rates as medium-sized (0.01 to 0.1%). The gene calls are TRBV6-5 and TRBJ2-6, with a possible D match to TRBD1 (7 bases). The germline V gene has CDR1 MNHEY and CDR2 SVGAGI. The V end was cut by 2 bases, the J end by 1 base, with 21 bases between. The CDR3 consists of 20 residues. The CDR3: CASSYTPTGTGTSGANVLTF. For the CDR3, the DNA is TGTGCCAGCAGTTACACGCCGACAGGGACTGGTACGTCTGGGGCCAACGTCCTGACTTTC.

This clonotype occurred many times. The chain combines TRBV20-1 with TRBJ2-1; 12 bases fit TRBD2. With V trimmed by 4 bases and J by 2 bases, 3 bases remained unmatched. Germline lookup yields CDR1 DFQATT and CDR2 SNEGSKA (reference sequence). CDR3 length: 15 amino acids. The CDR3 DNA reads TGCAGTGCTATCTCTAGCGGGGGGGCCTACAATGAGCAGTTCTTC. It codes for CSAISSGGAYNEQFF.

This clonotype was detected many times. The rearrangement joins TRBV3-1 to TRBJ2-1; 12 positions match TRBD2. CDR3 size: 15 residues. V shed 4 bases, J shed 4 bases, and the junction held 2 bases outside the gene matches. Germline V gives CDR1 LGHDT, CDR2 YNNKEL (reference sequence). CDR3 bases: TGTGCCAGCAGCCGCCTAGCGGGAGGGTACAATGAGCAGTTCTTC. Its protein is CASSRLAGGYNEQFF.